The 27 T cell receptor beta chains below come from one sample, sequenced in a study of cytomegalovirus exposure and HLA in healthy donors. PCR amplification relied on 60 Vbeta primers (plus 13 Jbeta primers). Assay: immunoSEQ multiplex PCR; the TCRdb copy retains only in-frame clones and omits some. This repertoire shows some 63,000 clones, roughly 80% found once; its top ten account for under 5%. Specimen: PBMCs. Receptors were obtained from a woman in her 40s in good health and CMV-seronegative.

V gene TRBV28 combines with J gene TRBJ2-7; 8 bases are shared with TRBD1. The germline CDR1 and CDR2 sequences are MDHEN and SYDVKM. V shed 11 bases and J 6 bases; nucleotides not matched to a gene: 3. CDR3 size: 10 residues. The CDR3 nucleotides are TGTGCCGTGGGACAGGTCGAGCAGTACTTC. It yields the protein CAVGQVEQYF.

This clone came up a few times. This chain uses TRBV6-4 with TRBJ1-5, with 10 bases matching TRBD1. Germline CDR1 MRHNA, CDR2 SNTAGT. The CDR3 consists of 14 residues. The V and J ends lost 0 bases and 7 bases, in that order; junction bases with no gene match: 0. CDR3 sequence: CASSDSTGGQPQHF. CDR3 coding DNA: TGTGCCAGCAGTGACTCGACAGGGGGCCAGCCCCAGCATTTT.

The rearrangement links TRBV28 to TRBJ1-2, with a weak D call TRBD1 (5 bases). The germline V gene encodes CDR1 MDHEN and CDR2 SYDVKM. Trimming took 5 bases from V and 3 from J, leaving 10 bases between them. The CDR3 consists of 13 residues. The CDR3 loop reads CASSPKTDYGYTF. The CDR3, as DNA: TGTGCCAGCAGTCCCAAGACAGACTATGGCTACACCTTC.

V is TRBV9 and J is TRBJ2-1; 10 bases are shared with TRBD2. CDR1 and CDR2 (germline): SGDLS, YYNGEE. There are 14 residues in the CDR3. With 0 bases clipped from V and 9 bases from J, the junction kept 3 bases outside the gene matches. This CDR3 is CASSVELAGTEQFF. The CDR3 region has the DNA TGTGCCAGCAGCGTAGAACTAGCGGGAACTGAGCAGTTCTTC. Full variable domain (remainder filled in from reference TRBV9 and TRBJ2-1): DSGVTQTPKHLITATGQRVTLRCSPRSGDLSVYWYQQSLDQGLQFLIQYYNGEERAKGNILERFSAQQFPDLHSELNLSSLELGDSALYFCASSVELAGTEQFFGPGTRLTVL.

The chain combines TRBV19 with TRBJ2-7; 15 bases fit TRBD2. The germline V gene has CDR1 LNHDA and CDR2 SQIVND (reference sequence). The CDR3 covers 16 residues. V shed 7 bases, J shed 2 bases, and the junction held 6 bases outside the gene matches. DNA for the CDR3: TGTGCCAGTACCCGCGGACTAGCGGGAGGGCCCTACGAGCAGTACTTC. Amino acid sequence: CASTRGLAGGPYEQYF.

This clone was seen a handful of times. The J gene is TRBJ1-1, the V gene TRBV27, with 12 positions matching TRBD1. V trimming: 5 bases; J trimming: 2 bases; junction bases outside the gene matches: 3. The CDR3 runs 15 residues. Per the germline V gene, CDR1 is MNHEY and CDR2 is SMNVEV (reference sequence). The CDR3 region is CASSPGTGGNTEAFF. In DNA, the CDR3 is TGTGCCAGCAGTCCAGGGACAGGGGGCAACACTGAAGCTTTCTTT.

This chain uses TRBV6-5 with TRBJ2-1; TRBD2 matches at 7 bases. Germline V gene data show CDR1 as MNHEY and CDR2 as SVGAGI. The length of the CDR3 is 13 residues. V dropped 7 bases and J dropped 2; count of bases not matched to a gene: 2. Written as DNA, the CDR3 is TGTGCCAGCAAAGCGGGACCCTACAATGAGCAGTTCTTC. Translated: CASKAGPYNEQFF.

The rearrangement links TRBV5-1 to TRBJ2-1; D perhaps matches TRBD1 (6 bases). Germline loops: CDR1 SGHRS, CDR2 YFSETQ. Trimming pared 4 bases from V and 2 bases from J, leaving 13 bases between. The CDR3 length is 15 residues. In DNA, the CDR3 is TGCGCCAGCAGCGGGGGACACCTGACCTACAATGAGCAGTTCTTC. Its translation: CASSGGHLTYNEQFF. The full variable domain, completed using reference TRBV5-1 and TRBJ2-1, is KAGVTQTPRYLIKTRGQQVTLSCSPISGHRSVSWYQQTPGQGLQFLFEYFSETQRNKGNFPGRFSGRQFSNSRSEMNVSTLELGDSALYLCASSGGHLTYNEQFFGPGTRLTVL.

The CDR3 loop reads CASRGLAGVGNEQFF. CDR3 in DNA: TGTGCCAGCAGAGGACTAGCGGGAGTGGGCAATGAGCAGTTCTTC. The chain employs TRBV6-1 and TRBJ2-1; 13 bases map to TRBD2. The J segment lost 6 bases and the V segment lost 6 bases, leaving 5 bases of the junction unmatched. Germline V CDR1 and CDR2: MNHNS, SASEGT. The CDR3 is made up of 15 amino acids.

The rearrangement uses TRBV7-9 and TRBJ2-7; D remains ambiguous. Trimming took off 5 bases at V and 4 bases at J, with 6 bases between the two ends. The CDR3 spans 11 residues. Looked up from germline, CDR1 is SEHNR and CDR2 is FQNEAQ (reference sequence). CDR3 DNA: TGTGCCAGCAGCCGAGGATACGAGCAGTACTTC. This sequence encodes CASSRGYEQYF.

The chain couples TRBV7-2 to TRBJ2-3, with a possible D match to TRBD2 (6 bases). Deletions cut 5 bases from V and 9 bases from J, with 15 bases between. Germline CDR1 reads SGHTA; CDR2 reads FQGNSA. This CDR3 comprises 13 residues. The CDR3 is CASSLDAGPTQYF. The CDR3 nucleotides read TGTGCCAGCAGCCTCGATGCGGGGCCAACGCAGTATTTT. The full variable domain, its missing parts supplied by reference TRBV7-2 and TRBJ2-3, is GAGVSQSPSNKVTEKGKDVELRCDPISGHTALYWYRQSLGQGLEFLIYFQGNSAPDKSGLPSDRFSAERTGGSVSTLTIQRTQQEDSAVYLCASSLDAGPTQYFGPGTRLTVL.

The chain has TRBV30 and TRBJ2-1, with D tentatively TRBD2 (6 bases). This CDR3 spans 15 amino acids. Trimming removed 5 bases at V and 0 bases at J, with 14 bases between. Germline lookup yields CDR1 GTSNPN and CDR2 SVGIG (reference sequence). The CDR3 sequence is CAWGGLKSSYNEQFF. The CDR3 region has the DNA TGTGCCTGGGGGGGACTGAAGAGCTCCTACAATGAGCAGTTCTTC.

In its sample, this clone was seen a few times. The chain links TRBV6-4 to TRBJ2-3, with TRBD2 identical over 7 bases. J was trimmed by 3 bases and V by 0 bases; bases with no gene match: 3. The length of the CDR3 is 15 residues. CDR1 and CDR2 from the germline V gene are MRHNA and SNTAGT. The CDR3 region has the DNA TGTGCCAGCAGTGACTCGCGGGAGACGACAGATACGCAGTATTTT. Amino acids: CASSDSRETTDTQYF.

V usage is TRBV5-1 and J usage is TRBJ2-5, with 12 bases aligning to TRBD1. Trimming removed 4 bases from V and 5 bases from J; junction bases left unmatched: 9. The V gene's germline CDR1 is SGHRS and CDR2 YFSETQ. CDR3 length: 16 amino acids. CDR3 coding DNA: TGCGCCAGCAGCCCGGGGGGGACAGGGGGCCGGGAGACCCAGTACTTC. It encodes CASSPGGTGGRETQYF.

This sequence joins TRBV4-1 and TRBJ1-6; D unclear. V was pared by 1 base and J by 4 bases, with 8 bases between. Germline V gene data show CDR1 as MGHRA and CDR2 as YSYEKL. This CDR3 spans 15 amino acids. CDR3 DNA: TGCGCCAGCAGCCAAGGTACAACGTATAATTCACCCCTCCACTTT. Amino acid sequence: CASSQGTTYNSPLHF.

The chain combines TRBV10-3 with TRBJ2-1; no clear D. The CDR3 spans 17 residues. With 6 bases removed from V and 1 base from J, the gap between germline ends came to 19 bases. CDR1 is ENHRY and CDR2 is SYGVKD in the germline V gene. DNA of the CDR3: TGTGCCATCAGGGCCACCTCCCGGGTCGAATCCTACAATGAGCAGTTCTTC. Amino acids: CAIRATSRVESYNEQFF.

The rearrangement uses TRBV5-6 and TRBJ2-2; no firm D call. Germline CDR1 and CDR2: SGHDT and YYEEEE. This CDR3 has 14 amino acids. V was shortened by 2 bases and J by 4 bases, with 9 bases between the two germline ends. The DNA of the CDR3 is TGTGCCAGCAGCTTAATAGTTTCCACCGGGGAGCTGTTTTTT. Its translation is CASSLIVSTGELFF.

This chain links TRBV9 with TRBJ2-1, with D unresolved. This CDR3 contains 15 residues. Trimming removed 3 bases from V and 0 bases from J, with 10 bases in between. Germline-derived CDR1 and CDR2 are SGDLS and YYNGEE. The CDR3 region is CASSASLDSYNEQFF. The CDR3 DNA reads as TGTGCCAGCAGCGCCAGCCTAGACTCCTACAATGAGCAGTTCTTC.

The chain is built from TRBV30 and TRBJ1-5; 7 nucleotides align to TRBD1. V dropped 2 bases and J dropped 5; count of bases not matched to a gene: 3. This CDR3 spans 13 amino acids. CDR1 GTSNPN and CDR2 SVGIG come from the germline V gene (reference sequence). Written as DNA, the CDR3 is TGTGCCTGGAGTAGGGACAGCGATCAGCCCCAGCATTTT. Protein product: CAWSRDSDQPQHF.

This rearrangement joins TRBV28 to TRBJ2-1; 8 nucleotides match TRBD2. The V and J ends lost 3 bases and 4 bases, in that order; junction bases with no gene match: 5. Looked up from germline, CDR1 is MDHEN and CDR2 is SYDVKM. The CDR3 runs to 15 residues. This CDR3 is CASSLSGSKYNEQFF. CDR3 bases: TGTGCCAGCAGTTTGAGCGGGAGTAAGTACAATGAGCAGTTCTTC. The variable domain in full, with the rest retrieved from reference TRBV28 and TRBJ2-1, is DVKVTQSSRYLVKRTGEKVFLECVQDMDHENMFWYRQDPGLGLRLIYFSYDVKMKEKGDIPEGYSVSREKKERFSLILESASTNQTSMYLCASSLSGSKYNEQFFGPGTRLTVL.

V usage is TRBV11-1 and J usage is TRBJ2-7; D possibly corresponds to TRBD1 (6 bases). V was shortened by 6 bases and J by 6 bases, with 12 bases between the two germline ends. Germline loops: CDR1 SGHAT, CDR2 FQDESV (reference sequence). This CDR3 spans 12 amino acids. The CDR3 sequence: CASRYTGREQYF. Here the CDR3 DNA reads TGTGCCAGCAGATATACAGGGCGCGAGCAGTACTTC.

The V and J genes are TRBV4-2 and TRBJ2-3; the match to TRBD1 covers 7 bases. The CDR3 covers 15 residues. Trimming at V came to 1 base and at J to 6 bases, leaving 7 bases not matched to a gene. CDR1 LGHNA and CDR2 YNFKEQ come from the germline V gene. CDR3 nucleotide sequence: TGTGCCAGCAGCCAAGCCCAAACAGGGGCGGATACGCAGTATTTT. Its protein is CASSQAQTGADTQYF.

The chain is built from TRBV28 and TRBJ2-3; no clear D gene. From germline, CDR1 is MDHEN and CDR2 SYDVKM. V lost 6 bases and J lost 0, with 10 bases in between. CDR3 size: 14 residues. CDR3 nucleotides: TGTGCCAGCAGGAAGAGCCTGAGCACAGATACGCAGTATTTT. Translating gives CASRKSLSTDTQYF.

The CDR3 nucleotides read TGCGCCAGCAGCTTGGCCGTTAGCGGGTTGAATGAGCAGTTCTTC. This translates into CASSLAVSGLNEQFF. This chain uses TRBV5-1 with TRBJ2-1; TRBD2 matches at 7 bases. CDR1 and CDR2 from the germline V gene are SGHRS and YFSETQ. V trimming: 0 bases; J trimming: 7 bases; junction bases outside the gene matches: 7. This CDR3 has 15 residues.

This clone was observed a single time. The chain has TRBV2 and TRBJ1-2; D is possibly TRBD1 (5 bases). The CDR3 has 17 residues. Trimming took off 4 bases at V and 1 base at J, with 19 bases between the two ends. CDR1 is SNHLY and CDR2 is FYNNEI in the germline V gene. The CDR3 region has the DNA TGTGCCAGCAGTGCAGGCCCCGGGGGTGGCCTTAACTATGGCTACACCTTC. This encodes CASSAGPGGGLNYGYTF.

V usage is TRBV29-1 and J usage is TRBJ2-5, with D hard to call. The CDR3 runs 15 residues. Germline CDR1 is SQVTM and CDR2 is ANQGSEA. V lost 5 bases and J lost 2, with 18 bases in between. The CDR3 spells CSVQENAYPQETQYF. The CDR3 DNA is TGCAGCGTTCAGGAAAACGCGTACCCTCAAGAGACCCAGTACTTC.

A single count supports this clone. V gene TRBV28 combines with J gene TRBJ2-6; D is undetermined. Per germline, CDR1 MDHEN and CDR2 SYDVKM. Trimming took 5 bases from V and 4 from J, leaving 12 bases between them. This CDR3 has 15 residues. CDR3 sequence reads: CASSKTPLGANVLTF. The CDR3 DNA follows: TGTGCCAGCAGTAAGACACCTCTCGGGGCCAACGTCCTGACTTTC. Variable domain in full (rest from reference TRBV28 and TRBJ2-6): DVKVTQSSRYLVKRTGEKVFLECVQDMDHENMFWYRQDPGLGLRLIYFSYDVKMKEKGDIPEGYSVSREKKERFSLILESASTNQTSMYLCASSKTPLGANVLTFGAGSRLTVL.